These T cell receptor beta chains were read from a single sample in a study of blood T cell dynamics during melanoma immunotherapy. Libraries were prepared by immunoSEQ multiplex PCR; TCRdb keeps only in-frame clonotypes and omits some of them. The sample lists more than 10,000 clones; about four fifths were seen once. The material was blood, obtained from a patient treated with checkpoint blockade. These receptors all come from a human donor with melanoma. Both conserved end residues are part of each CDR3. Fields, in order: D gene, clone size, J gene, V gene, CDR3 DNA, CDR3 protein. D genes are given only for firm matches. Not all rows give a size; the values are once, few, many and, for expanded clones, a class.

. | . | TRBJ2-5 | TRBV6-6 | TGTGCCACCAAGACGACAGGAAGACAAGAGACCCAGTACTTC | CATKTTGRQETQYF
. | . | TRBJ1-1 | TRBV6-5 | TGTGCCAGCAGTTTTGGGGTCGGCATGAACACTGAAGCTTTCTTT | CASSFGVGMNTEAFF
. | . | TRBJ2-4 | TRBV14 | TGTGCCAGCAGCCAAGTGGGGGGCGGTACAAACATTCAGTACTTC | CASSQVGGGTNIQYF
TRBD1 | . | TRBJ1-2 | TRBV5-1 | TGCGCCAGCAGCTTAGACAGGGAAGGCCACTATGGCTACACCTTC | CASSLDREGHYGYTF
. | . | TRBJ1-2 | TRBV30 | TGTGCCTGGACAGGGGCCGCTAACTATGGCTACACCTTC | CAWTGAANYGYTF
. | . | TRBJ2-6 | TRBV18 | TGTGCCAGCTCACCGGGGAGTGGGGCCAACGTCCTGACTTTC | CASSPGSGANVLTF
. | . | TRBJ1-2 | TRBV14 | TGTGCCAGCAGCCAAGCAGGGTCTAGTTATGGCTACACCTTC | CASSQAGSSYGYTF
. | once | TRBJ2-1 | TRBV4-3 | TGCGCCAGCAGCCAAGACCCCACTAGTTTTGAGCAGTTCTTC | CASSQDPTSFEQFF
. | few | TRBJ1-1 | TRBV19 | TGTGCCAGTAGTAGGTACACAGGAGGCGTGAACACTGAAGCTTTCTTT | CASSRYTGGVNTEAFF
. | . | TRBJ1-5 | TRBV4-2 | TGTGCCAGCAGCTTACAGGGTTCGGGCAATCAGCCCCAGCATTTT | CASSLQGSGNQPQHF
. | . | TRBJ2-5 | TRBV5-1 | TGCGCCAGCAGCTTGGTTGGGGGTAGCGAGACCCAGTACTTC | CASSLVGGSETQYF
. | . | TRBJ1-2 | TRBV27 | TGTGCCAGCAGTTTATTTCACGGCCCGTACTATGGCTACACCTTC | CASSLFHGPYYGYTF
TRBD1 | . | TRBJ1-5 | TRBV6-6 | TGTGCCAGCAGTAGCCGGGACAGGAGAGAAGGCCAGCCCCAGCATTTT | CASSSRDRREGQPQHF
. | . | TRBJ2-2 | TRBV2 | TGTGCCATCCTGTTGGGGGGAACCACGAACACCGGGGAGCTGTTTTTT | CAILLGGTTNTGELFF
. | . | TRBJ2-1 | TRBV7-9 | TGTGCCAGCAACTGGCCCCCGGACGAGCAGTTCTTC | CASNWPPDEQFF
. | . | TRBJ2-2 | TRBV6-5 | TGTGCCAGCAGTTATGGGCCAACCGGGGAGCTGTTTTTT | CASSYGPTGELFF
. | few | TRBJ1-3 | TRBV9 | TGTGCCAGCAGCGTAACAGGGTCTGGAAACACCATATATTTT | CASSVTGSGNTIYF
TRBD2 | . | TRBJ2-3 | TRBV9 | TGTGCCAGCAGCGTAGGTGCTAGCGGGGGGGCGAGCACAGATACGCAGTATTTT | CASSVGASGGASTDTQYF
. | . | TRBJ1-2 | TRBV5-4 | TGTGCCAGCAGCGATACCGACGGGGTCGGCTATGGCTACACCTTC | CASSDTDGVGYGYTF
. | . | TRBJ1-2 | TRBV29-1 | TGCAGCGTTGAAGATAGCACGAGACAGGGCTACACCTTC | CSVEDSTRQGYTF
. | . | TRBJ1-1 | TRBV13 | TGTGCCAGCAGCTCTGGGGGATATAGTGGAACTGAAGCTTTCTTT | CASSSGGYSGTEAFF
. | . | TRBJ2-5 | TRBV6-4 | TGTGCCAGCAGTCTATTTGGAGGGAAGGAAGAGACCCAGTACTTC | CASSLFGGKEETQYF
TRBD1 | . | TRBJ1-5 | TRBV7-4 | TGTGCCAGCAGCTTAGGCGTTCCGGTACAGGGGGCCCGCCAGCCCCAGCATTTT | CASSLGVPVQGARQPQHF
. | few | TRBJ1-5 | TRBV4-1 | TGCGCCAGCAGCCATAGGACAGGCAATCAGCCCCAGCATTTT | CASSHRTGNQPQHF
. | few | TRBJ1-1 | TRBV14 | TGTGCCAGCAGCACGCAAATGAACACTGAAGCTTTCTTT | CASSTQMNTEAFF
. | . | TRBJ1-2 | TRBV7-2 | TGTGCCAGCAGCTTGGGGACCGAGCCTAGGTATGGCTACACCTTC | CASSLGTEPRYGYTF
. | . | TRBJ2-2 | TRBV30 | TGTGCCTGGAGTGTCGGCGGGACAAACACCGGGGAGCTGTTTTTT | CAWSVGGTNTGELFF
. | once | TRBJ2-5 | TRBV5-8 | TGTGCCAGCAGCTTGGCGGGTCGAGAGACCCAGTACTTC | CASSLAGRETQYF
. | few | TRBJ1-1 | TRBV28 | TGTGCCAGCAGTTTATTGGGGCGGAACACTGAAGCTTTCTTT | CASSLLGRNTEAFF
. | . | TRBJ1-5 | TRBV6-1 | TGTGCCAGCAGCTATGGGGTGGTTGACAATCAGCCCCAGCATTTT | CASSYGVVDNQPQHF
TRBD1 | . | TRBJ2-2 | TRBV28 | TGTGCCACCTCTCCCGACGACAGGGTTCTCACCGGGGAGCTGTTTTTT | CATSPDDRVLTGELFF
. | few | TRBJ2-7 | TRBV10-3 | TGTGCCATCACCCGGACACCCTCCTACGAGCAGTACTTC | CAITRTPSYEQYF
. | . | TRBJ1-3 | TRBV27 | TGTGCCAGCAGTCGGGCGGCCGGGTCTGGAAACACCATATATTTT | CASSRAAGSGNTIYF
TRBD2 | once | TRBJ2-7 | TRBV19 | TGTGCCAGTAGTATAATGGCGGGGGACTACGAGCAGTACTTC | CASSIMAGDYEQYF
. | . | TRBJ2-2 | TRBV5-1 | TGCGCCAGCAGCCCATTGACAGCGACCGGGGAGCTGTTTTTT | CASSPLTATGELFF